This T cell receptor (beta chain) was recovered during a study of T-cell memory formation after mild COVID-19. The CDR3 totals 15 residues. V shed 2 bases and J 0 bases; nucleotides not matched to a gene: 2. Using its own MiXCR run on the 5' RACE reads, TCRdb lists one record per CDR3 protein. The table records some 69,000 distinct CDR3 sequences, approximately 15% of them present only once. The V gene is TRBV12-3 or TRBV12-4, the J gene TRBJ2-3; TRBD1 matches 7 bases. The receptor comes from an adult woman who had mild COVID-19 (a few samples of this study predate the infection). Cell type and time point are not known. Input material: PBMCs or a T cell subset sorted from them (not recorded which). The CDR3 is CASSLKGQSTDTQYF. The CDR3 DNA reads TGTGCCAGCAGTTTAAAGGGACAGAGCACAGATACGCAGTATTTT.